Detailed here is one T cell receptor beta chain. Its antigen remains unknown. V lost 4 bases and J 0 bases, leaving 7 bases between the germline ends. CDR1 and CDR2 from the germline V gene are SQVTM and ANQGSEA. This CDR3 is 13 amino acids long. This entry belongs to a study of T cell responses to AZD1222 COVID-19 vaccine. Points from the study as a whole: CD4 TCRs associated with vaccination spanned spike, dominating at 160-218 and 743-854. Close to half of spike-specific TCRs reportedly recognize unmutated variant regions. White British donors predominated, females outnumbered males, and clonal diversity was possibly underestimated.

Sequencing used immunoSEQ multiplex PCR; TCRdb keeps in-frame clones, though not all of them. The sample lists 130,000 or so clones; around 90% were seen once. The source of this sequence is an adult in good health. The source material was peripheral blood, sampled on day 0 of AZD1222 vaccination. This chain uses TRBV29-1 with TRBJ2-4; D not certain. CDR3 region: CSVADGAKNIQYF. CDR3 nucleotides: TGCAGCGTTGCGGACGGAGCCAAAAACATTCAGTACTTC.